The text below deals with one T cell receptor (beta chain). The CDR3 extends over 16 amino acids. Germline trimming cut 3 bases from V and 3 bases from J; bases unmatched to any gene: 9. Germline V gives CDR1 SGHTA, CDR2 FQGNSA. This specimen belongs to a study of cytomegalovirus exposure and HLA in healthy donors. The PCR ran on 60 Vbeta and 13 Jbeta primers. Profiling relied on immunoSEQ multiplex PCR, and the TCRdb table lists in-frame clones only, not all of them. The table lists under 200,000 clones, around 84% of them singletons, with approximately 2% in the top ten. The TCR sequence derives from a man aged 18 to 29 in good health and CMV-seronegative. The chain uses TRBV7-2 and TRBJ2-5, with 8 nucleotides matching TRBD1. Sample: PBMCs. DNA of the CDR3: TGTGCCAGCAGCTTCGGACAGTCAGGGGGCAAAGAGACCCAGTACTTC. This encodes CASSFGQSGGKETQYF.